Given below is one T cell receptor beta chain in context. Its antigen is not yet known. Base qualities are not at hand, and no much larger clone is one base apart. These data belong to a study of blood T cell repertoires in COVID-19 (dated by TCRdb to 2018 to 2020). Some background on the complete study: Samples covering the acute and convalescent phases of COVID-19 were provided by collaborators in the United States, Italy and Spain. The material from the prospective study consisted of cDNA or gDNA derived from T cells, B-cell-depleted T cells, or PBMCs. Deeply sampled blood TCRbeta repertoires from subjects exposed to, actively infected with, or recovered from COVID-19 were included in the dataset. The repertoires were made available in a free public database intended to serve as a resource for research on the immune response to SARS-CoV-2. Samples came from the ongoing ImmuneRACE study (first 160 participants) plus 1,254 subjects from 6 global collaborators. Sample metadata almost always included a de-identified subject ID, COVID-19 status, age in years and sex. Where available, HLA class I and class II types were taken from metadata supplied by the sample provider and were not determined by assay-based typing. Study-level results and caveats: How much clinical and demographic metadata was included differed by source and by participant, and the metadata was provided uncurated.

The immunoSEQ Assay, a bias-controlled multiplex PCR, was used to amplify TCRbeta CDR3 regions from genomic DNA. From the authors' description of their analysis: Nucleated cell counts per sample were estimated from amplification of reference gene primers within the assay. To quantify the absolute abundance of each unique TCRbeta CDR3 rearrangement, sequence reads were collapsed and filtered. Productive Simpson clonality was computed per sample as the square root of Simpson's diversity index over productive rearrangements. Imported from immuneACCESS, the table was reduced by TCRdb to in-frame sequences with V and J called. These copies leave out some clones; in studies compared against another copy, an unresolved V gene accounts for under half, and the cause of the remainder is not known. V, J and clone size reflect that table, while D and trimming were determined from the DNA. Across this sample there are around 300,000 clones, with around 90% seen only once. The ten largest account for roughly 1.1% of the sample.

Participants in the prospective study were enrolled through a virtual design, were aged roughly 18 to 100 years, and lived in roughly 26 United States geographic areas. To assign participants to cohorts, the prospective study relied on clinical history that participants themselves reported in a screening survey and a study questionnaire. ImmuneRACE Cohort 3 recovered participants were defined by two consecutive negative NP/OP PCR tests, healthcare professional clearance, or symptom resolution. Each participant in the prospective study had whole blood, serum and a nasopharyngeal or oropharyngeal swab collected by mobile phlebotomists. Participants in the prospective study had the option to provide additional blood draws and questionnaires over a roughly 2-month period. Prospective study blood samples were shipped either frozen or at room temperature before DNA extraction. V is shortened by 0 bases, J by 5 bases, and the region joining them spans 19 bases. The CDR1 and CDR2 encoded by the germline V gene (reference sequence) are GTSNPN and SVGIG. The CDR3 measures 16 amino acids from cysteine to phenylalanine. The entry retains the CDR3 DNA only, 48 bases that are in frame from base 1.

Sequenced material: PBMCs or T cells enriched from blood (not recorded which). The chain links TRBV30 with TRBJ1-1; the D region possibly corresponds to TRBD1 (5 bases align). This TCR was recovered from a woman under 40 who had recovered from COVID-19. For the CDR3, the sequence is CAWSVPSIRAATEAFF. The nucleotide sequence is TGTGCCTGGAGTGTTCCCTCAATCAGGGCTGCGACTGAAGCTTTCTTT. The variable domain in full, with residues beyond the CDR3 obtained from the reference TRBV30 and TRBJ1-1 genes, is SQTIHQWPATLVQPVGSPLSLECTVEGTSNPNLYWYRQAAGRGLQLLFYSVGIGQISSEVPQNLSASRPQDRQFILSSKKLLLSDSGFYLCAWSVPSIRAATEAFFGQGTRLTVV.